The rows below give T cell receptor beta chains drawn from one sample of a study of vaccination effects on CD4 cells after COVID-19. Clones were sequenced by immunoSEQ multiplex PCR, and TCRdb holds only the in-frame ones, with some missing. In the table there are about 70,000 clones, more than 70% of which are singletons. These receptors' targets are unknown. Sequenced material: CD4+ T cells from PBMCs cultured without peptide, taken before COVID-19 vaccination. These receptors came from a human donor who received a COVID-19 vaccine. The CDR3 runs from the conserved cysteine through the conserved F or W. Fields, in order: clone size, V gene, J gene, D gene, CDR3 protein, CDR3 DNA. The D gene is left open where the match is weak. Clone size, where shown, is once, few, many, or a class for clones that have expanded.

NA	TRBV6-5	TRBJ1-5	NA	CASSSGGAFYQPQHF	TGTGCCAGCAGTTCCGGAGGAGCTTTCTATCAGCCCCAGCATTTT
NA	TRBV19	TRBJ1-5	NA	CASSFTQGDNQPQHF	TGTGCCAGTAGTTTCACACAGGGTGACAATCAGCCCCAGCATTTT
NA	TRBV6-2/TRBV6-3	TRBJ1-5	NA	CASSNGRGSGSNQPQHF	TGTGCCAGCAGCAACGGACGGGGGTCTGGAAGCAATCAGCCCCAGCATTTT
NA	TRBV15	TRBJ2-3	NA	CATSRGTDTDTQYF	TGTGCCACCAGCAGAGGGACAGACACAGATACGCAGTATTTT
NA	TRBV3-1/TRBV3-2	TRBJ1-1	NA	CASSPLGAHLNTEAFF	TGTGCCAGCAGCCCCCTAGGGGCACACCTGAACACTGAAGCTTTCTTT
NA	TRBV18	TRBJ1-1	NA	CASSPSQRTEAFF	TGTGCCAGCTCACCAAGCCAGAGGACTGAAGCTTTCTTT
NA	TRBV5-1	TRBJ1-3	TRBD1	CASSFGTVSGNTIYF	TGCGCCAGCAGCTTCGGGACAGTCTCTGGAAACACCATATATTTT
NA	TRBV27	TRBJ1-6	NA	CASSLMPQGNSPLHF	TGTGCCAGCAGTTTAATGCCGCAGGGTAATTCACCCCTCCACTTT
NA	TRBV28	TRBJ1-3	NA	CASSETGGSGNTIYF	TGTGCCAGCAGTGAGACAGGCGGCTCTGGAAACACCATATATTTT
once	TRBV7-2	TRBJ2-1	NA	CASSPRGFSVNNEQFF	TGTGCCAGCAGCCCCCGGGGGTTTTCCGTGAACAATGAGCAGTTCTTC
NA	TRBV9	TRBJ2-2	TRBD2	CASSVVQTSGGAGELFF	TGTGCCAGCAGCGTAGTCCAGACTAGCGGGGGAGCCGGGGAGCTGTTTTTT
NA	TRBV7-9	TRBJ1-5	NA	CASSLSSNQPQHF	TGTGCCAGCAGCTTGAGTAGTAATCAGCCCCAGCATTTT
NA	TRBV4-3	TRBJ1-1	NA	CASSQDRRNTEAFF	TGCGCCAGCAGCCAAGATCGGCGGAACACTGAAGCTTTCTTT
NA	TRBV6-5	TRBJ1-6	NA	CASMPHRNYNSPLHF	TGTGCCAGCATGCCGCATCGGAATTATAATTCACCCCTCCACTTT
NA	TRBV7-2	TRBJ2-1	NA	CASSLTGRNEQFF	TGTGCCAGCAGCTTGACAGGTCGGAATGAGCAGTTCTTC
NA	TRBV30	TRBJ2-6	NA	CARRAPGANVLTF	TGTGCCCGACGGGCTCCTGGGGCCAACGTCCTGACTTTC
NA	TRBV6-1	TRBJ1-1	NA	CASSELGSGKAFF	TGTGCCAGCAGTGAACTTGGGTCAGGAAAAGCTTTCTTT